This TCR beta chain was retrieved from a study of T cell changes during pregnancy in multiple sclerosis. Profiling relied on immunoSEQ multiplex PCR, and the TCRdb table lists in-frame clones only, not all of them. Of around 70,000 clones listed, 85% to 95% are singletons. Germline lookup yields CDR1 SEHNR and CDR2 FQNEAQ (reference sequence). The CDR3 is 16 residues long. The V and J ends lost 3 bases and 2 bases, in that order; junction bases with no gene match: 6. The receptor was derived from a female donor with multiple sclerosis, enrolled in a pregnancy study. The sample consisted of peripheral blood, taken before pregnancy. The V gene is TRBV7-9, the J gene TRBJ2-3; TRBD1 matches 9 bases. The CDR3 sequence: CASSLSGTGPTDTQYF. For the CDR3, the DNA is TGTGCCAGCAGCTTGTCCGGGACAGGGCCCACAGATACGCAGTATTTT.